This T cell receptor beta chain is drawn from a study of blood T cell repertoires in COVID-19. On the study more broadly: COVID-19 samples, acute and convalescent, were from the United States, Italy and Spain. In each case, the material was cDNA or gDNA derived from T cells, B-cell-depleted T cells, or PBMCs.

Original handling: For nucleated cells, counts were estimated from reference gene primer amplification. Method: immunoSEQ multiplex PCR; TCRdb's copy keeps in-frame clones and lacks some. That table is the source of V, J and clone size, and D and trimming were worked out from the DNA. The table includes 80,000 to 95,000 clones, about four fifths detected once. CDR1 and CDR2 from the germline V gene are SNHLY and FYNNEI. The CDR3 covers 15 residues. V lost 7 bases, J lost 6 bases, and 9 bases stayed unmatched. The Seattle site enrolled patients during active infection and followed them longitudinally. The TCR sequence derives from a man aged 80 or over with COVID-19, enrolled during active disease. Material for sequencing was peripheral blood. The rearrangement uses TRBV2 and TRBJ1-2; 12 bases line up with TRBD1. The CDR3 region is CASIPGQGAIDGYTF. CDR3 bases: TGTGCCAGCATCCCGGGACAGGGGGCTATCGATGGCTACACCTTC.